This T cell receptor (beta chain) emerged from a study of lymphopenia after photon versus proton radiotherapy. Study-wide points: After lymphocyte nadir, photon-treated repertoires showed oligoclonal expansion, especially CD8+ Temra. Post-nadir TCR diversity decline inversely tracked overall survival among those who died.

The protocol was immunoSEQ multiplex PCR, while the TCRdb copy is restricted to in-frame clones and leaves out a portion. This sample yields roughly 150,000 clones, of which 75% to 90% are seen a single time; around 5% belongs to the top ten. Points on this clone: Its antigen is unidentified.

Trimming cost V 6 bases and J 7 bases; bases outside gene matches: 9. The CDR3 spans 14 residues. Germline loops: CDR1 MNHNY, CDR2 SVGAGI (reference sequence). The TCR originated in a man aged 45-65 years with gastric cancer. The chain has TRBV6-6 and TRBJ1-2; 9 bases line up with TRBD1. This material consisted of peripheral blood, taken from a patient treated with photon-based radiotherapy. The CDR3 region has the DNA TGTGCCAGCAGGGGGACAGGGTCGGAGACTGGCTACACCTTC. Translated, it gives CASRGTGSETGYTF.